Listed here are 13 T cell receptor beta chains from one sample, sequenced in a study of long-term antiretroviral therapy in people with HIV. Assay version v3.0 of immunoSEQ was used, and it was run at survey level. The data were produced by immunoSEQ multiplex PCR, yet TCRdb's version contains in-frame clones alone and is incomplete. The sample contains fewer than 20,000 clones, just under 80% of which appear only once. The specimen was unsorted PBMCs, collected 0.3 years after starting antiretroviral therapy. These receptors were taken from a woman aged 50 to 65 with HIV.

The CDR3 DNA reads TGTGCCAGCAGCTCCCGGTCTAGCGGGGGCACCGCCTACGAGCAGTACTTC. This encodes CASSSRSSGGTAYEQYF. This chain connects TRBV5-4 to TRBJ2-7, with TRBD2 matching over 10 bases. Germline V lookup: CDR1 SGHNT, CDR2 YYREEE (reference sequence). The J segment lost 2 bases and the V segment lost 3 bases, leaving 11 bases of the junction unmatched. The CDR3 length is 17 residues.

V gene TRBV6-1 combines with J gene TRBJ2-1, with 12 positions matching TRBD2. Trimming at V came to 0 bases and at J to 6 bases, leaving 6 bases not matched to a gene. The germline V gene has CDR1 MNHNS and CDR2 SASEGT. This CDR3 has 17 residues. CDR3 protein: CASSEAGLAGGFNEQFF. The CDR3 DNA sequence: TGTGCCAGCAGTGAAGCGGGTCTAGCGGGGGGGTTCAATGAGCAGTTCTTC.

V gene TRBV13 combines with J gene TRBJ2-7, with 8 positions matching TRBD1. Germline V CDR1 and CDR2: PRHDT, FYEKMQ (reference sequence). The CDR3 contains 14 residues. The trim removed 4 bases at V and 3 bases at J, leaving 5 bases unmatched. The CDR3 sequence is CASSYAGGDYEQYF. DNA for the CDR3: TGTGCCAGCAGCTATGCAGGGGGCGACTACGAGCAGTACTTC.

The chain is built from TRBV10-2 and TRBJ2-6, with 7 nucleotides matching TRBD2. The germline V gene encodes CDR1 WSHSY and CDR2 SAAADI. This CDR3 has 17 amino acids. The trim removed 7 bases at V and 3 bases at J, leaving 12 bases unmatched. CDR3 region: CASTDGGVRGGANVLTF. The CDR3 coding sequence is TGCGCCAGCACCGATGGGGGGGTTCGAGGTGGGGCCAACGTCCTGACTTTC.

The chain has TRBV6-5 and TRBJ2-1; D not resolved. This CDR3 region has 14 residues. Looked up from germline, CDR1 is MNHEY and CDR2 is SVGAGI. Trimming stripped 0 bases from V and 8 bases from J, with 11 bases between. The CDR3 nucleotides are TGTGCCAGCAGTTACTCAGGGTTTGTGGATGAGCAGTTCTTC. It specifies CASSYSGFVDEQFF.

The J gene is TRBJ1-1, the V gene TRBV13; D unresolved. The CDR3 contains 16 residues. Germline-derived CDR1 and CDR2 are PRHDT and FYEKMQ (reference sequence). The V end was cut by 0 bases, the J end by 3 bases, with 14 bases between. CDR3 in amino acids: CASSLGLANGDTEAFF. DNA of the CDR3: TGTGCCAGCAGCTTAGGCCTGGCAAATGGGGACACTGAAGCTTTCTTT.

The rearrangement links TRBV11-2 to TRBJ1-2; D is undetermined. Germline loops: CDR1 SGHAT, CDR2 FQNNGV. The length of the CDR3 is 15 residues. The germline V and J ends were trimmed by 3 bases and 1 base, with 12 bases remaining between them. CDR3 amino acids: CASSFNIKVNYGYTF. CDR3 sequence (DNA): TGTGCCAGCAGCTTTAACATAAAGGTTAACTATGGCTACACCTTC.

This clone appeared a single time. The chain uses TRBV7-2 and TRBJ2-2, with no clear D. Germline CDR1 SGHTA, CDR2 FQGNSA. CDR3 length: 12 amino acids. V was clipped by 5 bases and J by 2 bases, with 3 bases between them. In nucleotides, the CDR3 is TGTGCCAGCAGCGTCAACACCGGGGAGCTGTTTTTT. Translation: CASSVNTGELFF.

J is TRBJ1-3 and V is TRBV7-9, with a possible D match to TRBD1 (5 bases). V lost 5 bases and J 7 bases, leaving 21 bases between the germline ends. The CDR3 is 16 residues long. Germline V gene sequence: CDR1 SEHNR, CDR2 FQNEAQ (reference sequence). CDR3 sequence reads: CASSPGHSGSANTIYF. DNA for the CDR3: TGTGCCAGCAGCCCTGGACACAGCGGCTCTGCGAACACCATATATTTT.

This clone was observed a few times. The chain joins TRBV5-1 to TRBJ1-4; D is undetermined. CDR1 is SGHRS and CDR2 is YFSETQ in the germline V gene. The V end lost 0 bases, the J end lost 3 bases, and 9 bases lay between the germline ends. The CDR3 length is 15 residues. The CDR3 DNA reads TGCGCCAGCAGCTTGGCCGGGCAGTCTAATGAAAAACTGTTTTTT. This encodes CASSLAGQSNEKLFF.

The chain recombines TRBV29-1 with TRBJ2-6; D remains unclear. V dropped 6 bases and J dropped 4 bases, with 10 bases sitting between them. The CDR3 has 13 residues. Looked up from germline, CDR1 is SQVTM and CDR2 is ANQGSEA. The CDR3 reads CSVAKGGANVLTF. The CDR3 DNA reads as TGCAGCGTGGCCAAAGGAGGGGCCAACGTCCTGACTTTC.

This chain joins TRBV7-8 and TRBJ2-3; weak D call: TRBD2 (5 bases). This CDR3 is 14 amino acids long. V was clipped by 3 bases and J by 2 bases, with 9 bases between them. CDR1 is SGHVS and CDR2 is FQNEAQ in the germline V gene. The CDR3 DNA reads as TGTGCCAGCAGCTTTGGAGGTTCCACAGATACGCAGTATTTT. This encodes CASSFGGSTDTQYF.

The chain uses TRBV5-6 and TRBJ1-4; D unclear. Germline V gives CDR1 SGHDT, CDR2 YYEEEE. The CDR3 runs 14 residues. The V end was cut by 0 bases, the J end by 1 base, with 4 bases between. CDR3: CASSLGRTNEKLFF. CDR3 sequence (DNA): TGTGCCAGCAGCTTGGGAAGAACTAATGAAAAACTGTTTTTT.